The rows below give T cell receptor beta chains drawn from one sample of a study of OX40 agonist ivuxolimab in advanced cancers. Some clones are missing from TCRdb's copy, which holds only in-frame ones; the method was immunoSEQ multiplex PCR. This table has some 84,000 clones, about 92% appearing once. The source material was CD4+ or CD8+ T cells sorted from blood, sampled in a trial of the OX40 agonist ivuxolimab. The receptors stem from an adult with an advanced solid tumor such as melanoma, head and neck, liver or kidney cancer. The CDR3 runs from the conserved cysteine through the conserved F or W. D genes are given only for firm matches. Clone size is given for some rows only: seen once, a few or many times, or a class if the clone is expanded.

j_call clone_size v_call d_call cdr3_nt cdr3_aa
TRBJ1-2 - TRBV19 TRBD1 TGTGCCAGTAGTATATGGGCCACAGGGGGCGACGGCTACACCTTC CASSIWATGGDGYTF
TRBJ2-7 - TRBV5-1 - TGCGCCAGCAGCTTGGGATTATCGGGCTACGAGCAGTACTTC CASSLGLSGYEQYF
TRBJ2-1 - TRBV7-9 - TGTGCCAGCGAGAGCGGTTATACCTACAATGAGCAGTTCTTC CASESGYTYNEQFF
TRBJ2-2 - TRBV19 TRBD1 TGTGCCACCGACAGGGATTCGAACACCGGGGAGCTGTTTTTT CATDRDSNTGELFF
TRBJ2-2 - TRBV9 - TGTGCCAGCAGCCCGGGGACCCCCGGGGAGCTGTTTTTT CASSPGTPGELFF
TRBJ1-5 - TRBV7-4 - TGTGCCAGCAGCTTTAGCCGACCCAATCAGCCCCAGCATTTT CASSFSRPNQPQHF
TRBJ2-3 - TRBV6-1 TRBD2 TGTGCCAGCAGTGAAATCGGCGGGGGACTTAGCACAGATACGCAGTATTTT CASSEIGGGLSTDTQYF
TRBJ2-7 once TRBV5-4 TRBD1 TGTGCCAGCAGCTGGACAGGGGGCGCCTACGAGCAGTACTTC CASSWTGGAYEQYF
TRBJ2-1 - TRBV6-5 - TGTGCCAGCAGTCCTGGGGGGTCGGTGTACAATGAGCAGTTCTTC CASSPGGSVYNEQFF
TRBJ1-2 once TRBV28 - TGTGCCAGCAGTTTTCGTAGTATGGGTACAGTTGCTTATGTTGGCTACACCTTC CASSFRSMGTVAYVGYTF
TRBJ2-3 - TRBV6-1 - TGTGCCAGCAGTGAAGTCCAAGGGCAAACAGATACGCAGTATTTT CASSEVQGQTDTQYF
TRBJ1-1 - TRBV9 - TGTGCCAGCAGCCCCGGGAACACTGAAGCTTTCTTT CASSPGNTEAFF
TRBJ2-7 - TRBV9 - TGTGCCAGCAGCGCCGGTTTTAACTACGAGCAGTACTTC CASSAGFNYEQYF
TRBJ2-7 - TRBV6-4 TRBD1 TGTGCCAGCAGCCGACAGGGTTGGGAGTACTTC CASSRQGWEYF
TRBJ2-1 - TRBV4-1 - TGCGCCAGCAGCCAAGTCACAGGGACGGTACAGGACAATGAGCAGTTCTTC CASSQVTGTVQDNEQFF
TRBJ1-2 - TRBV27 - TGTGCCAGCAGTTTGATGGGGGATGACTATGGCTACACCTTC CASSLMGDDYGYTF
TRBJ1-1 - TRBV6-5 - TGTGCCAGCAGTTACACGGGGGGTAGCACTGAAGCTTTCTTT CASSYTGGSTEAFF
TRBJ2-3 - TRBV9 TRBD2 TGTGCCAGCAGCGTAGTTGCTAGCGGGGCCACAGATACGCAGTATTTT CASSVVASGATDTQYF
TRBJ2-3 - TRBV7-9 TRBD2 TGTGCCAGCAGTAGCAGCGGGGAGGTCACAGATACGCAGTATTTT CASSSSGEVTDTQYF
TRBJ1-2 - TRBV5-1 TRBD1 TGCGCCAGCAGCTTCTCGGACAGGGAAGATGGCTACACCTTC CASSFSDREDGYTF
TRBJ2-1 - TRBV6-6 - TGTGCCAGCAGTTACTCCGGTAGTGAGCAGTTCTTC CASSYSGSEQFF
TRBJ2-7 few TRBV19 - TGTGCCAGTAGTGCCAGACCGGACTACGAGCAGTACTTC CASSARPDYEQYF
TRBJ1-4 - TRBV9 TRBD1 TGTGCCAGCAGCGCGGGACAGGGGAATGAAAAACTGTTTTTT CASSAGQGNEKLFF
TRBJ1-1 - TRBV4-2 TRBD1 TGTGCCAGCAGCCAAGTCAGGGGGCGTGAAGCTTTCTTT CASSQVRGREAFF
TRBJ1-1 - TRBV13 - TGTGCCAGCAGCTTAGGGAACACTGAAGCTTTCTTT CASSLGNTEAFF
TRBJ1-5 once TRBV6-5 - TGTGCCAGCACCCCGGGGGAAAATCAGCCCCAGCATTTT CASTPGENQPQHF
TRBJ2-7 - TRBV7-9 - TGTGCCAGCACCAAAGGGCAGTCAGGGGCATTGCAGTACTTC CASTKGQSGALQYF
TRBJ2-7 - TRBV10-2 TRBD2 TGCGCCAGCAGTGACCCCCTAGCGGGGGGGAGGGGCGAGCAGTACTTC CASSDPLAGGRGEQYF
TRBJ2-3 - TRBV5-8 - TGTGCCAGCAGCTCGGACCCCAACCTGGCCGGGCCGCCGCCGGCAGATACGCAGTATTTT CASSSDPNLAGPPPADTQYF
TRBJ1-2 - TRBV29-1 TRBD1 TGCAGCGTTGAAGCCCAGGACAGGGGGCGGGGGTATGGCTACACCTTC CSVEAQDRGRGYGYTF
TRBJ1-2 - TRBV5-6 - TGTGCCAGCAGCTTGGCCTCACAGGGAGCCATGGAAGGCTACACCTTC CASSLASQGAMEGYTF
TRBJ1-1 few TRBV15 - TGTGCCACCAGGGCCGATTTGAACACTGAAGCTTTCTTT CATRADLNTEAFF
TRBJ1-4 - TRBV15 - TGTGCCACCAGCAGAGATGGGGGAACTAATGAAAAACTGTTTTTT CATSRDGGTNEKLFF
TRBJ2-7 - TRBV5-1 TRBD2 TGCGCCAGCAGCCCCCGGGGGGGGCCCTACGAGCAGTACTTC CASSPRGGPYEQYF
TRBJ2-3 - TRBV11-2 TRBD2 TGTGCCAGCAGCTCCGGACTAGCGAAGACAGATACGCAGTATTTT CASSSGLAKTDTQYF
TRBJ2-5 - TRBV27 TRBD2 TGTGCCAGCAGTCCACTTAGCGGGGGCAGAGAGACCCAGTACTTC CASSPLSGGRETQYF
TRBJ2-3 - TRBV7-9 - TGTGCCAGCAGCCAACGTCCCCTAGATGGCACAGATACGCAGTATTTT CASSQRPLDGTDTQYF
TRBJ2-7 - TRBV19 TRBD1 TGTGCCAGTAGCATCCGGGGACAGGGGTTCTCCTACGAGCAGTACTTC CASSIRGQGFSYEQYF
TRBJ1-4 - TRBV7-6 - TGTGCCAGCAGCTCAGAAGGGGGTGTCGGTGAAAAACTGTTTTTT CASSSEGGVGEKLFF
TRBJ2-2 - TRBV27 - TGTGCCAGCAGTTTATGGATTGCGGTACCGAACACCGGGGAGCTGTTTTTT CASSLWIAVPNTGELFF
TRBJ1-2 - TRBV4-1 - TGCGCCAGCAGCCACCACTATGGCTACACCTTC CASSHHYGYTF
TRBJ2-7 - TRBV6-5 - TGTGCCAGCAGTTTGCGGGACGGATCCTACGAGCAGTACTTC CASSLRDGSYEQYF